Detailed here is one T cell receptor beta chain. Recovered Cohort 3 donors showed two negative PCRs, clearance, or symptom resolution. The data derive from a study of blood T cell repertoires in COVID-19. On the study more broadly: T cells, B-cell-depleted T cells, or PBMCs provided the cDNA or gDNA that served as material.

There are 16 residues in the CDR3. Germline-derived CDR1 and CDR2 are SGHVS and FQNEAQ. The V end lost 1 base, the J end lost 2 bases, and 11 bases lay between the germline ends. Using immunoSEQ multiplex PCR, the repertoire was profiled, and TCRdb retains in-frame clones only, with some absent. Among about 220,000 clones listed, 84% were seen once. The rearrangement uses TRBV7-8 and TRBJ1-4; D perhaps matches TRBD1 (6 bases). The specimen sequenced was PBMCs or T cells enriched from blood (not recorded which). The clonotype comes from a middle-aged woman who had recovered from COVID-19. CDR3 in amino acids: CASSLGRGRTNEKLFF. CDR3 in DNA: TGTGCCAGCAGCTTAGGCAGGGGCAGGACTAATGAAAAACTGTTTTTT.